This T cell receptor (beta chain) appears in the sequencing data of a study of T cell repertoires in cytomegalovirus infection. Study overall: CMV infection together with matching HLA type was indicated by public TCR beta signatures. Whole-study results and caveats: Across the ex vivo response, the dominant clonotypes were HLA-C-restricted CMV-specific TCR beta clonotypes.

MiXCR, applied by TCRdb to the reads, yields one record per CDR3 protein. The sample lists roughly 700,000 distinct CDR3 sequences, around 31% occurring once. This clonotype was found a few times. Its antigen is not known. This sequence was found in a human donor in good health (CMV status not recorded). Some clones in this sample may be carry-over from other donors' samples. The sample here was cultured PBMCs, taken from culture after CMV antigen stimulation.

The CDR3 region has the DNA TGTGCCAGTGGGCCGGCAGTGAATTCACCCCTCCACTTT. Translating it yields CASGPAVNSPLHF. J is TRBJ1-6 and V is TRBV19; the D is unclear. Trimming pared 8 bases from V and 7 bases from J, leaving 12 bases between. Germline V CDR1 and CDR2: LNHDA, SQIVND (reference sequence). This CDR3 has 13 amino acids. The full variable domain, in which reference TRBV19 and TRBJ1-6 provide the parts outside the CDR3, is DGGITQSPKYLFRKEGQNVTLSCEQNLNHDAMYWYRQDPGQGLRLIYYSQIVNDFQKGDIAEGYSVSREKKESFPLTVTSAQKNPTAFYLCASGPAVNSPLHFGNGTRLTVT.